This T cell receptor beta chain was obtained from a study of blood T cell repertoires in COVID-19. Study details: COVID-19 samples, acute and convalescent, were from the United States, Italy and Spain. The analysed material was cDNA or gDNA that came from T cells, B-cell-depleted T cells, or PBMCs.

In the source study's methods: Counts of nucleated cells, estimated from reference gene primer amplification, were obtained. Only in-frame clones appear in the TCRdb table, and some are missing; sequencing was by immunoSEQ multiplex PCR. V, J and clone size derive from that table, while D and trimming were established from the DNA sequence. The data hold some 340,000 clones, with around 80% observed a single time. CDR3 size: 20 residues. V lost 4 bases to trimming and J lost 0 bases; unmatched junction nucleotides: 10. In germline, CDR1 is MDHEN, CDR2 SYDVKM. This clone was seen once. Sequencing was done on a sample of peripheral blood. This chain uses TRBV28 with TRBJ2-3, with 16 bases that match TRBD2. This clonotype was sampled from a man in his thirties or forties with active or convalescent COVID-19. The CDR3 loop reads CASSSFGTSGRGASTDTQYF. For the CDR3, the DNA is TGTGCCAGCAGTTCCTTTGGGACTAGCGGGAGGGGGGCTAGCACAGATACGCAGTATTTT. Using reference TRBV28 and TRBJ2-3 for the parts outside the CDR3, the full variable domain is DVKVTQSSRYLVKRTGEKVFLECVQDMDHENMFWYRQDPGLGLRLIYFSYDVKMKEKGDIPEGYSVSREKKERFSLILESASTNQTSMYLCASSSFGTSGRGASTDTQYFGPGTRLTVL.